This TCR beta chain emerged from a study of cytomegalovirus exposure and HLA in healthy donors. PCR was performed using 60 Vbeta and 13 Jbeta primers. This table comes from immunoSEQ multiplex PCR, and its TCRdb copy is limited to in-frame clones, with some not included. The sample has 210,000 or so clones; roughly 80% are singletons. Trimming took 3 bases from V and 2 from J, leaving 14 bases between them. The CDR3 runs 15 residues. Germline V CDR1 and CDR2: LNHDA, SQIVND (reference sequence). Sequencing was carried out using PBMCs. This receptor was obtained from a man aged 35 to 55 in good health and CMV-seronegative. The chain employs TRBV19 and TRBJ2-7; tentative D call: TRBD2 (6 bases). DNA of the CDR3: TGTGCCAGTAGTATCTTAGGTAGCGGAGCCTACGAGCAGTACTTC. Encoded protein: CASSILGSGAYEQYF.